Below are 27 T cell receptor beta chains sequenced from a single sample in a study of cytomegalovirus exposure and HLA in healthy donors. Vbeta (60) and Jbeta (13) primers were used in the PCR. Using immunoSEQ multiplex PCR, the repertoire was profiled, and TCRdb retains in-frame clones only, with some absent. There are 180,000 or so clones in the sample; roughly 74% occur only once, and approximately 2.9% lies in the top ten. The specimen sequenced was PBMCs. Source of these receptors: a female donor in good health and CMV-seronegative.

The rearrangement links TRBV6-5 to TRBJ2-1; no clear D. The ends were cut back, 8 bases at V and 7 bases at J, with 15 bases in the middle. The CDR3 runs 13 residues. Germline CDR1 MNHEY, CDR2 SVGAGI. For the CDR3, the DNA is TGTGCCAGCGCGAAGATGGCCGGGAATGAGCAGTTCTTC. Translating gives CASAKMAGNEQFF.

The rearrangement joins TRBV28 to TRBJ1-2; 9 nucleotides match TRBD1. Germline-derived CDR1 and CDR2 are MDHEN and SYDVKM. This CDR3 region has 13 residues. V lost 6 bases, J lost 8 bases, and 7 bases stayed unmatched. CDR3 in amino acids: CASSSTGGRGYTF. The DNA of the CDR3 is TGTGCCAGCAGCTCGACAGGGGGGAGGGGCTACACCTTC.

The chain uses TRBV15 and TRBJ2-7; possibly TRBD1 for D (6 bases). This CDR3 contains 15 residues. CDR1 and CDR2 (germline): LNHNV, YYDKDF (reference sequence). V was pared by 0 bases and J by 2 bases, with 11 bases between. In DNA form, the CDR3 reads TGTGCCACCAGCAGAGAGAAGGGGGTGGCCTACGAGCAGTACTTC. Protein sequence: CATSREKGVAYEQYF.

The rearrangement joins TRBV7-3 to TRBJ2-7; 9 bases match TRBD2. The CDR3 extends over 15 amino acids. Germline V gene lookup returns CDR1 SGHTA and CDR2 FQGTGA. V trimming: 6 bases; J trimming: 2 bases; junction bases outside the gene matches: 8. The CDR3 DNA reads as TGTGCCAGCAGTCAAGGGGCTAGCGGGACCTACGAGCAGTACTTC. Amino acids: CASSQGASGTYEQYF.

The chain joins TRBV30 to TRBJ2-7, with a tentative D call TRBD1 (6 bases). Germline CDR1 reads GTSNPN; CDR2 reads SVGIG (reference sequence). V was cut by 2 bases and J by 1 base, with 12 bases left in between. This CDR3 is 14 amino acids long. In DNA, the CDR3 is TGTGCCTGGAGTTGGACAGTCGAATCCTACGAGCAGTACTTC. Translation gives CAWSWTVESYEQYF.

CDR3 in DNA: TGCGCCAGCAGCTTGGCCTCGAGACTAGCGGGAGGGACCCAGTACTTC. Translating gives CASSLASRLAGGTQYF. The chain uses TRBV5-1 and TRBJ2-5; 13 bases agree with TRBD2. Germline V CDR1 and CDR2: SGHRS, YFSETQ. The CDR3 is 16 amino acids. J gave up 7 bases and V 0 bases, and 6 bases lay outside the gene matches. Filled out from reference TRBV5-1 and TRBJ2-5, the complete variable domain reads KAGVTQTPRYLIKTRGQQVTLSCSPISGHRSVSWYQQTPGQGLQFLFEYFSETQRNKGNFPGRFSGRQFSNSRSEMNVSTLELGDSALYLCASSLASRLAGGTQYFGPGTRLLVL.

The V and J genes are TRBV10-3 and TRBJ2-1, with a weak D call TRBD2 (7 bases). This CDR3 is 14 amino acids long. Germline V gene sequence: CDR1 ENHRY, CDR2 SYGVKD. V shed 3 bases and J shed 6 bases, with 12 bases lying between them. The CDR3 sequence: CAISDRGASNEQFF. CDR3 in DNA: TGTGCCATCAGTGACCGGGGGGCGTCCAATGAGCAGTTCTTC.

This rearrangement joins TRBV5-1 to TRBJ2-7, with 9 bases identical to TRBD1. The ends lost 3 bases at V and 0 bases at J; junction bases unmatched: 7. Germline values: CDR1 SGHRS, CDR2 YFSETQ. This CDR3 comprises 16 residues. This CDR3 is CASSWYTGGLSYEQYF. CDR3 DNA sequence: TGCGCCAGCAGCTGGTATACAGGGGGCCTCTCCTACGAGCAGTACTTC.

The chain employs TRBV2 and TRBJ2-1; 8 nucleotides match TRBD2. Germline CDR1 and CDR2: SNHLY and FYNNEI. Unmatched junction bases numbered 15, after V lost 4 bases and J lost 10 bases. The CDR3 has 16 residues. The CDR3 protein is CASSGGRRLASGEQFF. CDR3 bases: TGTGCCAGCAGTGGGGGTAGGAGACTAGCGTCGGGGGAGCAGTTCTTC.

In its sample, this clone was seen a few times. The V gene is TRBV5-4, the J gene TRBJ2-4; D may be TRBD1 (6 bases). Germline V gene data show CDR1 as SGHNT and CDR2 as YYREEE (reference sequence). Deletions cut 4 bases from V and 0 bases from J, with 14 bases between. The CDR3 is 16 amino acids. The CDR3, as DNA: TGTGCCAGCAGCGCGCAGGGGATCCTAGCCAAAAACATTCAGTACTTC. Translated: CASSAQGILAKNIQYF.

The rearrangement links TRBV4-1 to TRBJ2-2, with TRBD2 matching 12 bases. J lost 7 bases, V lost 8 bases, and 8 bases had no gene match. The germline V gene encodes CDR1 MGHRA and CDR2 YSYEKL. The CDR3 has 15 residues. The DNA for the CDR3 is TGCGCCAGCCTTGGACTAGCGGGAAAGGGCGGGGAGCTGTTTTTT. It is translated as CASLGLAGKGGELFF.

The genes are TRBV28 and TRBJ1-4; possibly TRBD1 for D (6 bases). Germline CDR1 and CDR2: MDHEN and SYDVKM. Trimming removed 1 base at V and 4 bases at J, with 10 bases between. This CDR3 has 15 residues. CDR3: CASSLFWDINEKLFF. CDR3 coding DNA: TGTGCCAGCAGTTTATTTTGGGACATTAATGAAAAACTGTTTTTT.

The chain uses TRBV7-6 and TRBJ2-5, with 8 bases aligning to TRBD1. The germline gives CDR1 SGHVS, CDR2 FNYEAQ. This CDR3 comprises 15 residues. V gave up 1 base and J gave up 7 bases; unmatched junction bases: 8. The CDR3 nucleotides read TGTGCCAGCAGCTTAGTAGGGGACAGGCCGGGGACCCAGTACTTC. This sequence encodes CASSLVGDRPGTQYF.

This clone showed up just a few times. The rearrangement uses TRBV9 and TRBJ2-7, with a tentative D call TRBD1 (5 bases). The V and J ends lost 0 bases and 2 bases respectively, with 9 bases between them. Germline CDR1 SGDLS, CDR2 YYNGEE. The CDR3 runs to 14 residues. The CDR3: CASSVDRPPYEQYF. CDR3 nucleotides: TGTGCCAGCAGCGTAGACAGGCCCCCCTACGAGCAGTACTTC.

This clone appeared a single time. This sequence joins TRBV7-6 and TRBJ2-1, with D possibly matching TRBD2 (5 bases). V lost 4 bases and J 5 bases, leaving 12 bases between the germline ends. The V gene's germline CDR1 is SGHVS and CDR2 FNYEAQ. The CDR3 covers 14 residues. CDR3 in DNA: TGTGCCAGCAGCTCGAGGAGGCCAAACAATGAGCAGTTCTTC. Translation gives CASSSRRPNNEQFF.

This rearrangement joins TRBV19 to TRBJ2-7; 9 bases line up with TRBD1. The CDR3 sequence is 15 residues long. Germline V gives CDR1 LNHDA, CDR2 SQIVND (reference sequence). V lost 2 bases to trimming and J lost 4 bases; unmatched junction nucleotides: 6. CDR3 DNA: TGTGCCAGTAGTATATCTGGACAGGGGACTTACGAGCAGTACTTC. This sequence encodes CASSISGQGTYEQYF.

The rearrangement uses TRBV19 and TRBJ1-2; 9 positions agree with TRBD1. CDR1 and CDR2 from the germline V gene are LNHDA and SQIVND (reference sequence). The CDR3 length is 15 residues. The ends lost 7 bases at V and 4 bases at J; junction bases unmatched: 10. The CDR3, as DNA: TGTGCCAGTACCGTAACAGGGGGCCGTGGCTATGGCTACACCTTC. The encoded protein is CASTVTGGRGYGYTF.

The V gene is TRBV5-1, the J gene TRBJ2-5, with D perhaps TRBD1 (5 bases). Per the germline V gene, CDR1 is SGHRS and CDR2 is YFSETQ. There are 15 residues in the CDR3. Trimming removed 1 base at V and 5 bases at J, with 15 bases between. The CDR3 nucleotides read TGCGCCAGCAGCTTGAATTTGGGGCGTGGGGAGACCCAGTACTTC. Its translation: CASSLNLGRGETQYF.

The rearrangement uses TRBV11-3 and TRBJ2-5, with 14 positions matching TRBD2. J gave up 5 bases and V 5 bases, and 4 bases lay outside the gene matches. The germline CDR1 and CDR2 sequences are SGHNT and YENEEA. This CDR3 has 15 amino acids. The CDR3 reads CASSPGTSGGETQYF. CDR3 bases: TGTGCCAGCAGCCCGGGGACTAGCGGGGGTGAGACCCAGTACTTC.

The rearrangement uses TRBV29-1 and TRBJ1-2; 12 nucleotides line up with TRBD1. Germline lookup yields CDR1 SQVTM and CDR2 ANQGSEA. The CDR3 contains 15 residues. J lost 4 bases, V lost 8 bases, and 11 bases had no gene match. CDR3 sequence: CSSGGGTGGIYGYTF. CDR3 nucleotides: TGCAGCTCTGGGGGCGGGACAGGGGGCATCTATGGCTACACCTTC.

CDR3 loop: CASRSREHTGELFF. Written as DNA, the CDR3 is TGTGCCAGCAGGTCACGTGAGCATACCGGGGAGCTGTTTTTT. The chain recombines TRBV9 with TRBJ2-2; no reliable D call. This CDR3 is built from 14 residues. Germline CDR1 reads SGDLS; CDR2 reads YYNGEE. The V gene lost 5 bases and the J gene lost 5 bases, with 13 bases spanning the gap.

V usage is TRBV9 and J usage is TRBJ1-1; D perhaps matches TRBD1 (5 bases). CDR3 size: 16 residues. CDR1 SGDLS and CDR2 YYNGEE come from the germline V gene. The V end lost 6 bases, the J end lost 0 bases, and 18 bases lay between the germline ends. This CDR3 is CASTPGLLDMNTEAFF. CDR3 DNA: TGTGCCAGCACCCCGGGACTATTAGATATGAACACTGAAGCTTTCTTT. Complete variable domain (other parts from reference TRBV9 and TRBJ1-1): DSGVTQTPKHLITATGQRVTLRCSPRSGDLSVYWYQQSLDQGLQFLIQYYNGEERAKGNILERFSAQQFPDLHSELNLSSLELGDSALYFCASTPGLLDMNTEAFFGQGTRLTVV.

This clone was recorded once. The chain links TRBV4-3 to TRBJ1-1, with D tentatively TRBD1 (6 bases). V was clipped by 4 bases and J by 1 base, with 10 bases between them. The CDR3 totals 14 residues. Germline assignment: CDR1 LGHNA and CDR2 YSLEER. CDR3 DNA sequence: TGCGCCAGCAGCCCGAGGACAGCGAACACTGAAGCTTTCTTT. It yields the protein CASSPRTANTEAFF.

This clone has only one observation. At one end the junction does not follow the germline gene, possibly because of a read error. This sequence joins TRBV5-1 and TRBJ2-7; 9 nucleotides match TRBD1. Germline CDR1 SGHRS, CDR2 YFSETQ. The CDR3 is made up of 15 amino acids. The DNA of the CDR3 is TGCGCCAGCAGTTTGGGACAGGGATCAGTCTACGAGCAGTACTTC. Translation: CASSLGQGSVYEQYF.

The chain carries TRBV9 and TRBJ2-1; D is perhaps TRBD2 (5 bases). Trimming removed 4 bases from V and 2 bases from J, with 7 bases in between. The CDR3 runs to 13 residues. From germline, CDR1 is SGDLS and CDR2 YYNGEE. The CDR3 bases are TGTGCCAGCAGCATCGGGACCTACAATGAGCAGTTCTTC. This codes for CASSIGTYNEQFF.

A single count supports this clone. CDR3: CASGSGTDEQYF. For the CDR3, the DNA is TGTGCTAGTGGTTCCGGGACAGACGAGCAGTACTTC. The chain has TRBV12-5 and TRBJ2-7, with 7 positions matching TRBD1. CDR1 LGHNT and CDR2 FRNRAP come from the germline V gene. V was pared by 4 bases and J by 5 bases, with 2 bases of the junction left unmatched. The CDR3 is 12 amino acids.

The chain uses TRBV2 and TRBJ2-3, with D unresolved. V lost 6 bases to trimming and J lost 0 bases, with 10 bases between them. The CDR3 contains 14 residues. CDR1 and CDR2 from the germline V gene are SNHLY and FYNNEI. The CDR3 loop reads CASSWQISTDTQYF. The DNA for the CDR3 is TGTGCCAGCAGCTGGCAGATAAGCACAGATACGCAGTATTTT.